These 30 T cell receptor beta chains came from one sample sequenced in a study of ipilimumab plus nivolumab after autologous stem cell transplantation. Generated by immunoSEQ multiplex PCR, the TCRdb table keeps only in-frame clones and is missing some. Of 15,000 or so clones listed, 70% to 90% are singletons. The source material was PBMCs, sampled in a trial of ipilimumab plus nivolumab as post-transplant consolidation. The origin of the receptors is a male donor with diffuse large B-cell lymphoma.

This clone appeared once. The chain is built from TRBV28 and TRBJ1-2; D call uncertain. CDR3 length: 12 residues. CDR1 is MDHEN and CDR2 is SYDVKM in the germline V gene. V was pared by 3 bases and J by 5 bases, with 7 bases between. The chain's CDR3 is CASSFPLYGYTF. CDR3 nucleotide sequence: TGTGCCAGCAGTTTTCCGCTATATGGCTACACCTTC.

The V call is TRBV13, the J call TRBJ2-7, with 10 bases that match TRBD1. V lost 6 bases to trimming and J lost 4 bases; unmatched junction nucleotides: 9. Germline V gives CDR1 PRHDT, CDR2 FYEKMQ (reference sequence). The CDR3 extends over 15 amino acids. The CDR3 is CASSQTTGGVYEQYF. The CDR3 nucleotides read TGTGCCAGCAGTCAGACGACAGGGGGCGTTTACGAGCAGTACTTC.

This chain joins TRBV9 and TRBJ1-3, with TRBD1 as a possible D gene (5 bases). Germline CDR1 is SGDLS and CDR2 is YYNGEE. V was trimmed by 0 bases and J by 0 bases, leaving 19 bases between them. The CDR3 sequence is 19 residues long. CDR3 region: CASSVEEGPRSGSGNTIYF. CDR3 in DNA: TGTGCCAGCAGCGTAGAAGAGGGGCCTAGGTCAGGCTCTGGAAACACCATATATTTT.

This rearrangement joins TRBV5-8 to TRBJ2-2, with TRBD1 matching over 7 bases. Germline-derived CDR1 and CDR2 are SGHTS and YDEGEE. The CDR3 has 15 residues. The trim removed 2 bases at V and 6 bases at J, leaving 7 bases unmatched. Written as DNA, the CDR3 is TGTGCCAGCAGCTTACGGACAGGTGGCGCCGGGGAGCTGTTTTTT. Protein sequence: CASSLRTGGAGELFF.

This chain connects TRBV6-5 to TRBJ1-5; possible D gene TRBD1, 5 bases. The ends were cut back, 0 bases at V and 6 bases at J, with 12 bases in the middle. Germline loops: CDR1 MNHEY, CDR2 SVGAGI. The CDR3 is 15 amino acids. The chain's CDR3 is CASSYSMGGGQPQHF. The CDR3 DNA sequence: TGTGCCAGCAGTTACTCAATGGGGGGTGGTCAGCCCCAGCATTTT.

The chain carries TRBV5-8 and TRBJ1-4; no firm D call. The CDR3 is made up of 13 amino acids. Germline V CDR1 and CDR2: SGHTS, YDEGEE. V was pared by 3 bases and J by 7 bases, with 10 bases between. For the CDR3, the DNA is TGTGCCAGCAGCTGGTGGGGAAGTGAAAAACTGTTTTTT. It codes for CASSWWGSEKLFF.

This chain uses TRBV7-2 with TRBJ1-6; maybe TRBD1 (5 bases). The CDR3 is 15 residues long. Germline loops: CDR1 SGHTA, CDR2 FQGNSA. V was clipped by 2 bases and J by 8 bases, with 13 bases between them. The CDR3 DNA follows: TGTGCCAGCAGCTTAAAGGCAGGGTGGGATTCACCCCTCCACTTT. Translating gives CASSLKAGWDSPLHF.

J is TRBJ2-2 and V is TRBV7-2, with D possibly being TRBD2 (5 bases). CDR1 and CDR2 from the germline V gene are SGHTA and FQGNSA. This CDR3 is built from 14 residues. V shed 5 bases and J shed 5 bases, with 12 bases lying between them. For the CDR3, the DNA is TGTGCCAGCAGCGGAAGGACTCGGACCGGGGAGCTGTTTTTT. Encoded protein: CASSGRTRTGELFF.

The J gene is TRBJ2-5, the V gene TRBV27; D tentatively fits TRBD1 or TRBD2 (5 bases each). The J call could be wrong; TRBJ2-7 is a better fit for the DNA end. Per germline, CDR1 MNHEY and CDR2 SMNVEV (reference sequence). CDR3 length: 14 amino acids. The CDR3 loop is CASSPLGGIYEQYF. CDR3 DNA sequence: TGTGCCAGCAGTCCCCTTGGGGGTATATACGAGCAGTACTTC.

The gene calls are TRBV5-1 and TRBJ2-3; 14 bases agree with TRBD2. The V gene's germline CDR1 is SGHRS and CDR2 YFSETQ. V shed 4 bases, J shed 3 bases, and the junction held 10 bases outside the gene matches. There are 18 residues in the CDR3. CDR3 sequence reads: CASSMGGLAGGLTDTQYF. CDR3 coding DNA: TGCGCCAGCAGCATGGGCGGACTAGCGGGGGGTTTAACAGATACGCAGTATTTT.

The sample holds one count of this clone. The CDR3 sequence is CASSGGRVYGYTF. CDR3 DNA sequence: TGTGCCAGCAGCGGGGGTCGGGTCTATGGCTACACCTTC. This sequence joins TRBV9 and TRBJ1-2; no definite D call. Per germline, CDR1 SGDLS and CDR2 YYNGEE. This CDR3 is built from 13 residues. With 3 bases removed from V and 4 bases from J, the gap between germline ends came to 10 bases.

The chain combines TRBV9 with TRBJ1-1; 7 bases agree with TRBD1. CDR3 length: 15 amino acids. Germline V gene data show CDR1 as SGDLS and CDR2 as YYNGEE. The junction had 4 bases not matched to a gene; V was cut back by 2 bases and J by 0 bases. CDR3 coding DNA: TGTGCCAGCAGCGTCGGACAGGCCTTGAACACTGAAGCTTTCTTT. Translation: CASSVGQALNTEAFF.

The rearrangement links TRBV4-3 to TRBJ1-1; no definite D call. This CDR3 contains 16 residues. The V gene's germline CDR1 is LGHNA and CDR2 YSLEER. Trimming pared 0 bases from V and 2 bases from J, leaving 13 bases between. The CDR3, as DNA: TGCGCCAGCAGCCAAGATCTTTACAGCCTAAACACTGAAGCTTTCTTT. It translates to CASSQDLYSLNTEAFF.

As to this clone: A much larger clone differs by one base, so this may be a read error. The chain carries TRBV10-2 and TRBJ1-3, with a weak D call TRBD1 (5 bases). CDR1 is WSHSY, CDR2 SAAADI, per germline. The V gene lost 7 bases and the J gene lost 0 bases, with 13 bases spanning the gap. This CDR3 spans 15 amino acids. CDR3 region: CASKQIGGSGNTIYF. CDR3 sequence (DNA): TGCGCCAGCAAACAAATCGGGGGCTCTGGAAACACCATATATTTT.

The sample holds one count of this clone. One junction end does not reproduce the germline sequence, and a read error may be involved. The genes are TRBV5-4 and TRBJ2-1, with 9 bases fitting TRBD1. The V gene's germline CDR1 is SGHNT and CDR2 YYREEE (reference sequence). The CDR3 contains 15 residues. The CDR3 coding sequence is TGCGCCAGCAGCCAACAGGGACAGGGCTACAATGAGCAGTTCTTC. Its translation: CASSQQGQGYNEQFF.

The V gene is TRBV5-4, the J gene TRBJ1-2; 8 positions match TRBD1. Germline-derived CDR1 and CDR2 are SGHNT and YYREEE (reference sequence). The CDR3 runs to 15 residues. V trimming: 4 bases; J trimming: 8 bases; junction bases outside the gene matches: 13. Here the CDR3 reads CASSREGQATGGYTF. CDR3 sequence (DNA): TGTGCCAGCAGCCGAGAGGGACAGGCCACTGGCGGCTACACCTTC.

V is TRBV2 and J is TRBJ1-2, with 7 bases identical to TRBD1. J was trimmed by 3 bases and V by 7 bases; bases with no gene match: 5. The CDR3 contains 13 residues. Germline-derived CDR1 and CDR2 are SNHLY and FYNNEI. The chain's CDR3 is CASKAGTDYGYTF. CDR3 in DNA: TGTGCCAGCAAAGCCGGGACAGACTATGGCTACACCTTC.

The chain links TRBV4-3 to TRBJ2-4; 9 positions match TRBD2. The CDR3 has 20 residues. CDR1 is LGHNA and CDR2 is YSLEER in the germline V gene. V lost 4 bases and J lost 5; bases outside the gene matches: 21. The CDR3: CASSLPSRGSGGPNENIQYF. The CDR3 DNA reads TGCGCCAGCAGCCTCCCAAGCAGAGGTAGCGGGGGCCCGAACGAAAACATTCAGTACTTC.

This chain uses TRBV7-9 with TRBJ1-2, with 7 bases that match TRBD1. Germline-derived CDR1 and CDR2 are SEHNR and FQNEAQ (reference sequence). CDR3 length equals 15 residues. Losses at the gene ends were 1 base for V and 4 bases for J; bases not matched to a gene: 6. CDR3 sequence reads: CASSLGPTGSYGYTF. Written as DNA, the CDR3 is TGTGCCAGCAGCTTAGGCCCGACAGGGTCCTATGGCTACACCTTC.

The rearrangement links TRBV6-5 to TRBJ1-2, with D perhaps TRBD1 (5 bases). Germline-derived CDR1 and CDR2 are MNHEY and SVGAGI. The V and J ends lost 2 bases and 4 bases respectively, with 8 bases between them. CDR3 size: 13 residues. Written as DNA, the CDR3 is TGTGCCAGCAGTTACGGGGCCTTCTATGGCTACACCTTC. This codes for CASSYGAFYGYTF.

The V and J genes are TRBV5-1 and TRBJ2-7; tentatively, D is TRBD1 (5 bases). Germline V gene sequence: CDR1 SGHRS, CDR2 YFSETQ. V was clipped by 2 bases and J by 4 bases, with 13 bases between them. The CDR3 loop spans 14 amino acids. The CDR3 loop reads CASSLAGAGYEQYF. In DNA, the CDR3 is TGCGCCAGCAGCTTAGCTGGGGCTGGTTACGAGCAGTACTTC.

This chain uses TRBV6-5 with TRBJ1-1; TRBD1 might be the D (6 bases). This CDR3 spans 15 amino acids. The germline V gene has CDR1 MNHEY and CDR2 SVGAGI. V shed 0 bases and J shed 4 bases, with 12 bases lying between them. This CDR3 is CASSYSRQGPTEAFF. CDR3 coding DNA: TGTGCCAGCAGTTACTCCCGGCAGGGGCCCACTGAAGCTTTCTTT.

The rearrangement uses TRBV11-2 and TRBJ1-4; perhaps TRBD1 as D (5 bases). The CDR3 contains 14 residues. Germline loops: CDR1 SGHAT, CDR2 FQNNGV. V was cut by 3 bases and J by 8 bases, with 13 bases left in between. The CDR3 bases are TGTGCCAGCAGCTTGGGGGGAATAGGGGAAAAACTGTTTTTT. As protein: CASSLGGIGEKLFF.

The chain links TRBV2 to TRBJ1-1; tentative D call: TRBD1 (5 bases). The CDR3 totals 15 residues. Looked up from germline, CDR1 is SNHLY and CDR2 is FYNNEI. Trimming took 6 bases from V and 0 from J, leaving 14 bases between them. CDR3 sequence reads: CASRQTETMNTEAFF. For the CDR3, the DNA is TGTGCCAGCAGACAGACAGAAACAATGAACACTGAAGCTTTCTTT.

The J gene is TRBJ2-5, the V gene TRBV7-9; the D is unclear. Germline V gene sequence: CDR1 SEHNR, CDR2 FQNEAQ (reference sequence). The CDR3 consists of 14 residues. Trimming removed 5 bases from V and 3 bases from J, with 13 bases in between. The CDR3 region is CASSPGRFEETQYF. The CDR3 DNA reads TGTGCCAGCAGCCCTGGACGCTTTGAAGAGACCCAGTACTTC.

The chain combines TRBV5-1 with TRBJ1-3; TRBD1 matches 8 bases. The V gene's germline CDR1 is SGHRS and CDR2 YFSETQ. The CDR3 has 16 amino acids. V lost 4 bases and J lost 3; bases outside the gene matches: 9. The CDR3 DNA follows: TGCGCCAGCAGCCCCGACGGCACAGGGGGTGGAAACACCATATATTTT. Its translation is CASSPDGTGGGNTIYF.

The chain has TRBV4-3 and TRBJ1-2; 8 bases agree with TRBD1. Looked up from germline, CDR1 is LGHNA and CDR2 is YSLEER. With V trimmed by 0 bases and J by 5 bases, 5 bases remained unmatched. The CDR3 length is 15 residues. CDR3 loop: CASSQDWGQVYGYTF. CDR3 DNA sequence: TGCGCCAGCAGCCAAGATTGGGGACAGGTGTATGGCTACACCTTC.

The rearrangement uses TRBV19 and TRBJ2-7; no clear D. V was shortened by 2 bases and J by 2 bases, with 22 bases between the two germline ends. The V gene's germline CDR1 is LNHDA and CDR2 SQIVND (reference sequence). The CDR3 spans 18 residues. CDR3 sequence (DNA): TGTGCCAGTAGTATACGTCTGGTGTCGCCAGGAAGCACCTACGAGCAGTACTTC. It is translated as CASSIRLVSPGSTYEQYF.

V and J are TRBV11-3 and TRBJ1-1; no firm D call. Germline CDR1 is SGHNT and CDR2 is YENEEA. This CDR3 has 14 residues. V was pared by 0 bases and J by 5 bases, with 10 bases between. CDR3 in amino acids: CASSLDSGGTEAFF. The DNA for the CDR3 is TGTGCCAGCAGCTTAGACTCCGGTGGGACTGAAGCTTTCTTT.

This chain uses TRBV5-1 with TRBJ1-1; the D gene is possibly TRBD1 (5 bases). Germline-derived CDR1 and CDR2 are SGHRS and YFSETQ. Trimming stripped 1 base from V and 5 bases from J, with 12 bases between. The CDR3 has 14 amino acids. The CDR3 DNA sequence: TGCGCCAGCAGCTTGACGCCCGAGGGGACTGAAGCTTTCTTT. This sequence encodes CASSLTPEGTEAFF. The variable domain in full, completed from reference TRBV5-1 and TRBJ1-1, reads KAGVTQTPRYLIKTRGQQVTLSCSPISGHRSVSWYQQTPGQGLQFLFEYFSETQRNKGNFPGRFSGRQFSNSRSEMNVSTLELGDSALYLCASSLTPEGTEAFFGQGTRLTVV.